The clone carrying this T cell receptor beta chain has a handful of counts. Trimming took 8 bases from V and 1 from J; bases not matched to a gene: 12. The CDR3 spans 17 residues. No fewer than 5.5 micrograms of total RNA were isolated from every sample. The sample belongs to a study of blood T cells in healthy people across ages. The second PCR ran about 6 to 12 cycles with a sample-barcoded 5' primer and J-beta primers. From the 5' RACE reads, TCRdb called clonotypes with MiXCR, one entry per CDR3 protein. The profile shows 1.5 million to 2 million distinct CDR3 sequences, roughly 27% of them singletons.

The gene calls are TRBV12-3 or TRBV12-4 and TRBJ2-1, with 9 bases lining up with TRBD1. Sequenced sample: blood. The receptor was isolated from a woman aged 30 to 39 in good health. This CDR3 reads CASQPRPGQGSYNEQFF. The CDR3 DNA sequence: TGTGCCAGCCAACCTCGACCGGGACAGGGTTCCTACAATGAGCAGTTCTTC.